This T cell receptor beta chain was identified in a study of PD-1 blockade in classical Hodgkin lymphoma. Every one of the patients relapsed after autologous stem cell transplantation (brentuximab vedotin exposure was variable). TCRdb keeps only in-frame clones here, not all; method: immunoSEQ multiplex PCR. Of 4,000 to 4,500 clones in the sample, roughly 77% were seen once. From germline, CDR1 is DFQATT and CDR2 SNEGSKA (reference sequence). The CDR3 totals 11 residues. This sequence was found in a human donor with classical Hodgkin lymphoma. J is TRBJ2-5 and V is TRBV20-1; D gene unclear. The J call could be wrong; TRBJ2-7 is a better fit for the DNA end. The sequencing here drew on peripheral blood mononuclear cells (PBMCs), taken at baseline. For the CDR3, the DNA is TGCAGTGCTAGAGTAGGCTACGAGCAGTACTTC. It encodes CSARVGYEQYF.